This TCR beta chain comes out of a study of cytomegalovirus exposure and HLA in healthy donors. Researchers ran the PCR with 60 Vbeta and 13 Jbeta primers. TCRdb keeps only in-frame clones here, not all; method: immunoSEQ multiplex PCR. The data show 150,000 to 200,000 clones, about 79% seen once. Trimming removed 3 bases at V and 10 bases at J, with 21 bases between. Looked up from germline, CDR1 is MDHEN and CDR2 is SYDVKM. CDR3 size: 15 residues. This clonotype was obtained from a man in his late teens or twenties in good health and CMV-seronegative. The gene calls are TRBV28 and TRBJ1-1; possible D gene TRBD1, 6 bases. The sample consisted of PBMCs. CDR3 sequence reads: CASSLGGRRNLGAFF. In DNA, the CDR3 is TGTGCCAGCAGTTTGGGGGGGCGCCGTAATTTAGGAGCTTTCTTT.